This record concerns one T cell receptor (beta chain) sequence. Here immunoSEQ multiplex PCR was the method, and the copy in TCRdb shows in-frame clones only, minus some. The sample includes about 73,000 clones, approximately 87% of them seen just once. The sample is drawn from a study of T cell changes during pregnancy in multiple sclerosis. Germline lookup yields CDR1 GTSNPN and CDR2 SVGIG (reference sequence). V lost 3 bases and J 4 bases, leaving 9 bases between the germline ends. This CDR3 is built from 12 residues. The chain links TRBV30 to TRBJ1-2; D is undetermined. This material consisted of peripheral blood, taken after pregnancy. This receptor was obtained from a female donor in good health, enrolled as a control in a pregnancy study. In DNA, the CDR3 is TGTGCCTGGAGAGGGAGAGGCTATGGCTACACCTTC. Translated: CAWRGRGYGYTF.